A single sample gave rise to the 27 T cell receptor beta chains below, sequenced in a study of blood T cells in healthy people across ages. A second about 7 to 11 cycle PCR used barcoded and J-beta primers. In TCRdb, the 5' RACE reads were re-called with MiXCR into one record per CDR3 protein. In the table there are under 800,000 distinct CDR3 sequences, under 25% of which are singletons. What was sequenced was blood. These TCRs come from a man aged 65-85 years in good health.

About this clonotype: Since no conserved phenylalanine or tryptophan closes the CDR3, a read error is the likely cause. V gene TRBV2 combines with J gene TRBJ2-3; 10 bases are a match to TRBD2. The CDR3 spans 16 residues. Germline V gives CDR1 SNHLY, CDR2 FYNNEI. J gave up 8 bases and V 1 base, and 9 bases lay outside the gene matches. The CDR3 bases are TGTGCCAGCAGTGAAGGTTCGGCTAGCGGGAGCAGTACGCAGTATTTA. It yields the protein CASSEGSASGSSTQYL.

J is TRBJ2-5 and V is TRBV14, with a weak D call TRBD1 (5 bases). The ends were cut back, 4 bases at V and 4 bases at J, with 16 bases in the middle. The CDR3 sequence is 15 residues long. Germline V CDR1 and CDR2: SGHDN, FVKESK. For the CDR3, the DNA is TGTGCCAGCAGCCGTAGGGGATCAGGAGCAGAGACCCAGTACTTC. This codes for CASSRRGSGAETQYF.

The chain recombines TRBV6-6 with TRBJ2-3; TRBD2 aligns across 12 bases. The germline V gene encodes CDR1 MNHNY and CDR2 SVGAGI (reference sequence). The CDR3 is 16 residues long. V lost 5 bases and J lost 4; bases outside the gene matches: 7. Here the CDR3 DNA reads TGTGCCAGCAGTCCGCTACTAGCGGGAGGATCAGATACGCAGTATTTT. Its protein is CASSPLLAGGSDTQYF.

The table lists this clonotype with a count of one. The chain is built from TRBV28 and TRBJ1-1, with TRBD1 matching 8 bases. The CDR3 is 15 residues long. Germline V CDR1 and CDR2: MDHEN, SYDVKM. V was pared by 5 bases and J by 5 bases, with 10 bases of the junction left unmatched. The CDR3 bases are TGTGCCAGCAGTCCCCCGGGACAGGTTTTGACTGAAGCTTTCTTT. This translates into CASSPPGQVLTEAFF.

The genes are TRBV29-1 and TRBJ2-7; D is undetermined. CDR1 and CDR2 (germline): SQVTM, ANQGSEA. V lost 1 base, J lost 1 base, and 11 bases lay in between. This CDR3 region has 14 residues. This CDR3 reads CSVEAPVGSYEQYF. The CDR3 nucleotides are TGCAGCGTTGAAGCCCCGGTCGGGTCCTACGAGCAGTACTTC.

This clonotype was seen a handful of times. The germline gene is not matched at one end of the junction; a read error may be the cause. V gene TRBV5-1 combines with J gene TRBJ2-3; D could derive from TRBD1 or TRBD2 (6 bases each). This CDR3 is built from 13 residues. Germline CDR1 is SGHRS and CDR2 is YFSETQ. The CDR3 spells CASGQGSTDTQYF. CDR3 nucleotides: TGTGCCAGCGGGCAGGGGAGCACAGATACGCAGTATTTT.

This clonotype was recorded a few times. The chain combines TRBV2 with TRBJ2-5, with 7 bases fitting TRBD2. The DNA end is more similar to TRBJ2-7, so the J call may be wrong. This CDR3 is built from 16 residues. In germline, CDR1 is SNHLY, CDR2 FYNNEI. The CDR3 region is CASSETGLTHTYEQYF. The CDR3 DNA is TGTGCCAGCAGTGAGACGGGACTAACTCACACCTACGAGCAGTACTTC.

This clonotype was found a few times. V gene TRBV21-1 combines with J gene TRBJ2-7; the DNA was not compared with TRBD1, the D call given in the table. TRBV21-1 is described as a pseudogene. CDR3 length: 19 amino acids. The CDR3 region is CASSPRVPGALLTTYEQYF. The CDR3 region has the DNA TGTGCCAGCAGCCCCCGCGTTCCAGGGGCGCTGTTAACTACCTACGAGCAGTACTTC.

The chain combines TRBV3-1 with TRBJ1-2; 12 positions match TRBD1. This CDR3 contains 15 residues. Germline-derived CDR1 and CDR2 are LGHDT and YNNKEL (reference sequence). V was clipped by 1 base and J by 8 bases; unmatched bases: 5. CDR3: CASSQAGQGALGYTF. In DNA, the CDR3 is TGTGCCAGCAGCCAAGCGGGACAGGGGGCTTTAGGCTACACCTTC.

The chain combines TRBV6-1 with TRBJ2-1, with D tentatively TRBD2 (5 bases). The CDR3 has 13 amino acids. V lost 6 bases and J lost 9, with 15 bases in between. CDR1 is MNHNS, CDR2 SASEGT, per germline. The CDR3 region has the DNA TGTGCCAGCAGACTGACTACCAAGGGTGAGCAGTTCTTC. This codes for CASRLTTKGEQFF.

This clonotype was picked up a small number of times. The rearrangement uses TRBV5-1 and TRBJ1-4; 10 nucleotides align to TRBD1. The CDR3 is made up of 15 amino acids. V gave up 2 bases and J gave up 14 bases; unmatched junction bases: 12. Per the germline V gene, CDR1 is SGHRS and CDR2 is YFSETQ. CDR3 sequence reads: CASSLSGTGARGLFF. In DNA, the CDR3 is TGCGCCAGCAGCTTATCCGGGACAGGGGCAAGGGGGCTGTTTTTT.

This clonotype was observed a handful of times. V and J are TRBV28 and TRBJ2-2, with 9 bases fitting TRBD1. V dropped 6 bases and J dropped 2; count of bases not matched to a gene: 7. Germline CDR1 and CDR2: MDHEN and SYDVKM. The CDR3 consists of 16 residues. CDR3 region: CASRTPGQGNTGELFF. In DNA form, the CDR3 reads TGTGCCAGCAGAACCCCGGGACAGGGAAACACCGGGGAGCTGTTTTTT.

This rearrangement joins TRBV29-1 to TRBJ2-7; the D gene is possibly TRBD2 (6 bases). Deletions cut 3 bases from V and 0 bases from J, with 9 bases between. CDR1 and CDR2 (germline): SQVTM, ANQGSEA. There are 13 residues in the CDR3. CDR3 nucleotide sequence: TGCAGCGTTGACGTTAGCGGCTCCTACGAGCAGTACTTC. Protein: CSVDVSGSYEQYF.

In its sample, this clonotype was seen a few times. The V gene is TRBV28, the J gene TRBJ2-5; a weak D match, TRBD1 (7 bases). The end of the DNA is better explained by TRBJ2-1, so the J call may be wrong. Germline CDR1 is MDHEN and CDR2 is SYDVKM. There are 17 residues in the CDR3. CDR3 in amino acids: CASSLSGGETRPYEQFF. As DNA, the CDR3 is TGTGCCAGCAGTTTATCAGGGGGAGAGACTAGACCCTATGAGCAGTTCTTC.

The chain couples TRBV5-1 to TRBJ2-3, with D maybe TRBD1 (6 bases). Germline V gene sequence: CDR1 SGHRS, CDR2 YFSETQ. CDR3 length: 13 residues. Trimming shortened V by 4 bases and J by 4 bases, and 10 bases separated the two germline ends. CDR3 loop: CASSVRGPDTQYF. The CDR3, as DNA: TGCGCCAGCAGCGTCAGGGGCCCAGATACGCAGTATTTT.

The chain is built from TRBV5-1 and TRBJ2-7; 11 positions match TRBD2. CDR3 length: 15 residues. Germline CDR1 is SGHRS and CDR2 is YFSETQ. V was pared by 4 bases and J by 5 bases, with 8 bases of the junction left unmatched. CDR3 protein: CASSPTSGSIHEQYF. In nucleotides, the CDR3 is TGCGCCAGCAGCCCCACTAGCGGGAGTATCCACGAGCAGTACTTC.

This clonotype was seen a handful of times. The junction departs from the called germline gene at one end, perhaps through a read error. The V gene is TRBV5-5, the J gene TRBJ2-3, with 12 bases fitting TRBD2. The CDR3 is 16 residues long. CDR1 is SGHKS and CDR2 is YYEKEE in the germline V gene (reference sequence). DNA of the CDR3: TGCGCCAGCAGCGCTACCCTAGCGGGAGGGGTGGATACGCAGTATTTT. It encodes CASSATLAGGVDTQYF.

J is TRBJ2-5 and V is TRBV19; 7 nucleotides match TRBD2. This CDR3 comprises 15 residues. V dropped 3 bases and J dropped 4; count of bases not matched to a gene: 8. CDR1 and CDR2 (germline): LNHDA, SQIVND (reference sequence). The CDR3 nucleotides are TGTGCCAGTAGTATGAGAGCGGGAAAAGCAGAGACCCAGTACTTC. It encodes CASSMRAGKAETQYF. The variable domain in full, with the rest retrieved from reference TRBV19 and TRBJ2-5, is DGGITQSPKYLFRKEGQNVTLSCEQNLNHDAMYWYRQDPGQGLRLIYYSQIVNDFQKGDIAEGYSVSREKKESFPLTVTSAQKNPTAFYLCASSMRAGKAETQYFGPGTRLLVL.

The chain combines TRBV3-1 with TRBJ2-5, with 15 bases aligning to TRBD2. Gene TRBJ2-7 matches the end of the DNA better, so the J call may be wrong. The germline V gene encodes CDR1 LGHDT and CDR2 YNNKEL (reference sequence). The CDR3 has 18 residues. DNA for the CDR3: TGTGCCAGCAGCCACTATGGACTAGCGGGAGGGCCTCTATACGAGCAGTACTTC. Translation gives CASSHYGLAGGPLYEQYF.

This chain links TRBV7-2 with TRBJ2-3; 11 bases are a match to TRBD2. V dropped 3 bases and J dropped 6; count of bases not matched to a gene: 5. The CDR3 runs 15 residues. CDR1 and CDR2 (germline): SGHTA, FQGNSA. This CDR3 is CASSFLAGGSDTQYF. The CDR3 DNA sequence: TGTGCCAGCAGCTTCTTAGCGGGAGGGTCGGATACGCAGTATTTT.

There are a few counts of this clonotype. The chain employs TRBV20-1 and TRBJ2-1, with D tentatively TRBD2 (5 bases). CDR1 and CDR2 (germline): DFQATT, SNEGSKA (reference sequence). Trimming took 6 bases from V and 8 from J, leaving 14 bases between them. The CDR3 loop spans 12 amino acids. The CDR3 nucleotides are TGCAGTGCCTCCCTACTAGTGGATGAGCAGTTCTTC. This sequence encodes CSASLLVDEQFF.

J is TRBJ2-5 and V is TRBV12-3 or TRBV12-4; TRBD2 agrees at 10 bases. V lost 5 bases, J lost 5 bases, and 8 bases stayed unmatched. The CDR3 loop spans 15 amino acids. The CDR3 here is CASSKPGLAFETQYF. As DNA, the CDR3 is TGTGCCAGCAGTAAACCGGGACTAGCGTTCGAGACCCAGTACTTC.

This clonotype was observed a single time. V is TRBV5-6 and J is TRBJ2-7; 9 bases line up with TRBD2. J lost 6 bases, V lost 0 bases, and 10 bases had no gene match. CDR1 is SGHDT and CDR2 is YYEEEE in the germline V gene. CDR3 length: 16 amino acids. CDR3 amino acids: CASSLGGGRALFEQYF. The CDR3 DNA is TGTGCCAGCAGCTTGGGCGGCGGGAGGGCCCTGTTCGAGCAGTACTTC. The complete variable domain, with remaining parts taken from reference TRBV5-6 and TRBJ2-7, reads DAGVTQSPTHLIKTRGQQVTLRCSPKSGHDTVSWYQQALGQGPQFIFQYYEEEERQRGNFPDRFSGHQFPNYSSELNVNALLLGDSALYLCASSLGGGRALFEQYFGPGTRLTVT.

This clonotype was recorded a few times. A read error may account for a junction end that differs from germline. This chain joins TRBV5-6 and TRBJ2-1; 14 bases are shared with TRBD2. This CDR3 comprises 18 residues. Germline V gene sequence: CDR1 SGHDT, CDR2 YYEEEE. The CDR3 coding sequence is TGTGCCGGCAGCACTGGGACTAGCGGGAGTTATGCGTACAATGAGCAGTTCTTC. Translation: CAGSTGTSGSYAYNEQFF.

This clonotype was seen a handful of times. The genes are TRBV20-1 and TRBJ2-1; 14 bases line up with TRBD2. The CDR3 has 16 amino acids. Germline CDR1 is DFQATT and CDR2 is SNEGSKA (reference sequence). J gave up 1 base and V 7 bases, and 6 bases lay outside the gene matches. The CDR3 DNA reads TGCAGTGTTCCGGGACTAGCGGGAGTTTCCTACAATGAGCAGTTCTTC. Protein product: CSVPGLAGVSYNEQFF.

This clonotype was seen repeatedly, ten times or more. One end of the junction varies from germline; a read error may be responsible. The V call is TRBV5-1, the J call TRBJ2-5; no reliable D call. The CDR3 is 12 residues long. The germline CDR1 and CDR2 sequences are SGHRS and YFSETQ. The CDR3 bases are TGTGCCAGCAGCTTAGTCCAAGAGACCCAGTACTTC. Translated: CASSLVQETQYF. Complete variable domain (other parts from reference TRBV5-1 and TRBJ2-5): KAGVTQTPRYLIKTRGQQVTLSCSPISGHRSVSWYQQTPGQGLQFLFEYFSETQRNKGNFPGRFSGRQFSNSRSEMNVSTLELGDSALYLCASSLVQETQYFGPGTRLLVL.

The chain is built from TRBV7-2 and TRBJ2-2, with 13 bases matching TRBD2. CDR3 length equals 18 residues. V lost 5 bases, J lost 3 bases, and 9 bases stayed unmatched. The germline V gene has CDR1 SGHTA and CDR2 FQGNSA. The CDR3 DNA sequence: TGTGCCAGCAGCCACAAGACTAGCGGGAGGTCTTACACCGGGGAGCTGTTTTTT. Its protein product is CASSHKTSGRSYTGELFF. The full variable domain, its missing parts supplied by reference TRBV7-2 and TRBJ2-2, is GAGVSQSPSNKVTEKGKDVELRCDPISGHTALYWYRQSLGQGLEFLIYFQGNSAPDKSGLPSDRFSAERTGGSVSTLTIQRTQQEDSAVYLCASSHKTSGRSYTGELFFGEGSRLTVL.